This TCR beta chain was recorded in a study of blood T cell repertoires in COVID-19. The CDR3 has 14 amino acids. Germline V gene data show CDR1 as SEHNR and CDR2 as FQNEAQ (reference sequence). The V and J ends lost 4 bases and 0 bases, in that order; junction bases with no gene match: 3. Authors' analysis steps: Amplifying reference gene primers gave estimates of nucleated cell counts. Sequencing used immunoSEQ multiplex PCR; TCRdb keeps in-frame clones, though not all of them. That table gives V, J and clone size, and the DNA gave D and trimming. The data hold roughly 150,000 clones, with 90% observed a single time.

The clonotype comes from a man in his 60s with active or convalescent COVID-19. The chain links TRBV7-9 to TRBJ2-7, with 7 bases matching TRBD1. Input material: peripheral blood. The CDR3 nucleotides read TGTGCCAGCAGCTCCCGGACAGGCTCCTACGAGCAGTACTTC. It is translated as CASSSRTGSYEQYF.